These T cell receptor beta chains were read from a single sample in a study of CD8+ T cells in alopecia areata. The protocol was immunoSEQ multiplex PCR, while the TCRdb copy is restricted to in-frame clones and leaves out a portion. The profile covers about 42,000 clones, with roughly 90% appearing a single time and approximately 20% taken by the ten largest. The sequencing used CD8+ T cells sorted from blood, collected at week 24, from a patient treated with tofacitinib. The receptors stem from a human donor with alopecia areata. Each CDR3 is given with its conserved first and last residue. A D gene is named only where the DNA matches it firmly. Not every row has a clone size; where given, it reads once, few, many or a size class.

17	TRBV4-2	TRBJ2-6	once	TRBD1	TGTGCCAGCAGCGGGACAGGGGACGGGTCTGGGGCCAACGTCCTGACTTTC	CASSGTGDGSGANVLTF
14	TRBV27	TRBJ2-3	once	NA	TGTGCCAGCAGGGACGGATCTAGCACAGATACGCAGTATTTT	CASRDGSSTDTQYF
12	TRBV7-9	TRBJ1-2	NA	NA	TGTGCCAGCAGCTTAGCAATATCTGGCTACACCTTC	CASSLAISGYTF
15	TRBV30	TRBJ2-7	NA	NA	TGTGCCTGGAGTGGCGCCGGGGGCGCGGGTTACGAGCAGTACTTC	CAWSGAGGAGYEQYF
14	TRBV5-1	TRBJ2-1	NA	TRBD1	TGCGCCAGCAGTCCGGGACAGGGGATCGATGAGCAGTTCTTC	CASSPGQGIDEQFF
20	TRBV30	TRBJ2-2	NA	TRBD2	TGTGCCTGGAACCTGCAACTAGCGGGAGAAGGGAACGCGAACACCGGGGAGCTGTTTTTT	CAWNLQLAGEGNANTGELFF
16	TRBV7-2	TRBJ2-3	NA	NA	TGTGCCAGCAGCTTAGTTGTCGGGGGAGCCGCAGATACGCAGTATTTT	CASSLVVGGAADTQYF
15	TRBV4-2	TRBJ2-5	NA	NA	TGTGCCAGCAGCCAAGTGCCGGGGGCGGGAGAGACCCAGTACTTC	CASSQVPGAGETQYF
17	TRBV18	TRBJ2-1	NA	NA	TGTGCCAGCTCACCACGGACACTTTTTTTCTCCTACAATGAGCAGTTCTTC	CASSPRTLFFSYNEQFF
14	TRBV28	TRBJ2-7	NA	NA	TGTGCCAGCAGTCCAACAGGCCTCTCCGACGAGCAGTACTTC	CASSPTGLSDEQYF
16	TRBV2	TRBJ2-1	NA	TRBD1	TGCGCCAGCAGTGAAGCGAGGACAGGGGCCGACAATGAGCAGTTCTTC	CASSEARTGADNEQFF
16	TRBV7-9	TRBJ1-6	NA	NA	TGTGCCAGCAGCTCCGGGGAGGGGGGCGAAGATTCACCCCTCCACTTT	CASSSGEGGEDSPLHF
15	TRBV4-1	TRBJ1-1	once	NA	TGCGCCAGCAGCCAACTGACTGCAGGAGACACTGAAGCTTTCTTT	CASSQLTAGDTEAFF
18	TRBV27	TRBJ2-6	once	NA	TGTGCCACCCGTATGGGGGGAGTACCCACCTCTGGGGCCAACGTCCTGACTTTC	CATRMGGVPTSGANVLTF
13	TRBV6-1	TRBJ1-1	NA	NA	TGTGCCAGCAGCGGGGAAGCCAACACTGAAGCTTTCTTT	CASSGEANTEAFF
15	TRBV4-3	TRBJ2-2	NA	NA	TGCGCCAGCAGCCAAGGAGAAAGAGAAACCGGGGAGCTGTTTTTT	CASSQGERETGELFF
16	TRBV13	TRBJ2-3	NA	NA	TGTGCCAGCAGCCGGCTAGGGCGGGGAAGCACAGATACGCAGTATTTT	CASSRLGRGSTDTQYF
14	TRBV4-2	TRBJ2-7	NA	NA	TGTGCCAGCAGCCAAGACCCAGGGACCTACGAGCAGTACTTC	CASSQDPGTYEQYF
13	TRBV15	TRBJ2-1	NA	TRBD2	TGTGCCACCAGCATCGGGACTAACAATGAGCAGTTCTTC	CATSIGTNNEQFF
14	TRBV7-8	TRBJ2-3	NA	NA	TGTGCCAGCAGGCCCACCCCCGACAGGGATACGCAGTATTTT	CASRPTPDRDTQYF
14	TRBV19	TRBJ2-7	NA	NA	TGTGCCAGTAGTATGGAGGGATACTCCTACGAGCAGTACTTC	CASSMEGYSYEQYF
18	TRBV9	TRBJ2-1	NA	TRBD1	TGTGCCAGCAGCGTGAGCGATCCGGGACAGAGCTCCTACAATGAGCAGTTCTTC	CASSVSDPGQSSYNEQFF
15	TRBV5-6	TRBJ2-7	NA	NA	TGTGCCAGCAGCTTGGCGGCAGGCCGTTTCCACGAGCAGTACTTC	CASSLAAGRFHEQYF
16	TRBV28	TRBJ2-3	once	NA	TGTGCCAGCAGCCCTCGAGAGGTGTCTAGCACAGATACGCAGTATTTT	CASSPREVSSTDTQYF
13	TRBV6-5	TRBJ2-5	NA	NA	TGTGCCAGCAGTTACTCAGGGGGAGAGACCCAGTACTTC	CASSYSGGETQYF
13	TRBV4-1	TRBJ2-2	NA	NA	TGCGCCAGCAGCCCACCCTACACCGGGGAGCTGTTTTTT	CASSPPYTGELFF
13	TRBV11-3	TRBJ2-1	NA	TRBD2	TGTGCCAGCAGCCCGCGGGAGTCTGATGAGCAGTTCTTC	CASSPRESDEQFF
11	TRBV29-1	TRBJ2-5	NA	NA	TGCAGCGTTGGGGGGACGGAGACCCAGTACTTC	CSVGGTETQYF
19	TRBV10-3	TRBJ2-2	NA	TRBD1	TGTGCCATCAGTGAGCCCGGGACAGGGTCATTCGCGGACACCGGGGAGCTGTTTTTT	CAISEPGTGSFADTGELFF
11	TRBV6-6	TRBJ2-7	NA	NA	TGTGCCAGCAGGGTGAGCTACGAGCAGTACTTC	CASRVSYEQYF
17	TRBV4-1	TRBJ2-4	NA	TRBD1	TGCGCCAGCAGCCAATCCCCAGGGGGCGCCCCCAAAAACATTCAGTACTTC	CASSQSPGGAPKNIQYF
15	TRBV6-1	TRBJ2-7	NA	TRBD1	TGTGCCAGCAGTGAATCAAACAGGGGCTCCTACGAGCAGTACTTC	CASSESNRGSYEQYF
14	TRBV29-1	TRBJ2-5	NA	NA	TGCAGCGTTGAAGACCCGACTAGGTTGGGGACCCAGTACTTC	CSVEDPTRLGTQYF
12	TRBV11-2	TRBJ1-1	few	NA	TGTGCCAGCAGCTTAAAGGGAACTGAAGCTTTCTTT	CASSLKGTEAFF
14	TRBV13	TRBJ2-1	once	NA	TGTGCCAGCAGCCCGCTGACAGAGCGGAATGAGCAGTTCTTC	CASSPLTERNEQFF
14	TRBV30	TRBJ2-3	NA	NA	TGTGCCTTTACGTGGGGAACTAGCACAGATACGCAGTATTTT	CAFTWGTSTDTQYF
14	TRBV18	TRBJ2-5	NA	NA	TGTGCCAGCTCACCGCAGGACAACCAAGAGACCCAGTACTTC	CASSPQDNQETQYF
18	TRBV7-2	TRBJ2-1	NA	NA	TGTGCCAGCAGCTTAGAGGCGAAGCGGATCCGCTCCTACAATGAGCAGTTCTTC	CASSLEAKRIRSYNEQFF
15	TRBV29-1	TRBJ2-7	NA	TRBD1	TGCAGCGTTGACCCCGGGACAGGTGAGACCTACGAGCAGTACTTC	CSVDPGTGETYEQYF
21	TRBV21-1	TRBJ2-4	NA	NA	TGTGCCAGCAGCAAAGTCGCCCTAATCCGCGGGACAGTCCCCGCCAAAAACATTCAGTACTTC	CASSKVALIRGTVPAKNIQYF
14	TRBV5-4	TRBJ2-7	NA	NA	TGTGCCAGCAGCTACGACTGGAGCGCCTACGAGCAGTACTTC	CASSYDWSAYEQYF
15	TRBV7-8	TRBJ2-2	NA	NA	TGTGCCAGCAGCTTAGAGGTTGGGGGCACCGGGGAGCTGTTTTTT	CASSLEVGGTGELFF
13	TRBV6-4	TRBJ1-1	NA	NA	TGTGCCAGCAGTGACTCCTTAAACACTGAAGCTTTCTTT	CASSDSLNTEAFF
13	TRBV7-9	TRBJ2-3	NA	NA	TGTGCCAGCAGCTCGATAGGGGGGGATACGCAGTATTTT	CASSSIGGDTQYF
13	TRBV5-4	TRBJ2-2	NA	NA	TGTGCCAGCGAGGACCTGCGCACCGGGGAGCTGTTTTTT	CASEDLRTGELFF
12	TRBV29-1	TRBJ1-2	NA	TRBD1	TGCAGCGTTGTGGACAGGGTTGATCGCTACACCTTC	CSVVDRVDRYTF
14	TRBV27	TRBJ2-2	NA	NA	TGTGCCACGGCCCGGGGCGTTGGCACCGGGGAGCTGTTTTTT	CATARGVGTGELFF